This TCR beta chain was retrieved from a study of blood T cell repertoires in COVID-19 (dated by TCRdb to about 2020). For the study in its entirety: Collaborator samples came from the United States, Italy and Spain and covered acute and convalescent phases of COVID-19. Deeply sampled blood TCRbeta repertoires from subjects exposed to, actively infected with, or recovered from COVID-19 were included in the dataset. Sample metadata almost always included a de-identified subject ID, COVID-19 status, age in years and sex. The material from the prospective study consisted of cDNA or gDNA derived from T cells, B-cell-depleted T cells, or PBMCs. Where HLA class I and class II types were available, the types were taken from metadata supplied by the sample provider, not from assay-based typing. Samples came from the ongoing ImmuneRACE study (first 160 participants) plus 1,254 subjects from 6 global collaborators. The repertoires were made available in a free public database intended to serve as a resource for research on the immune response to SARS-CoV-2.

As for this clone: This receptor's antigen is unknown. No much larger clone exists at a distance of one base, and base qualities are not known.

The immunoSEQ Assay, a bias-controlled multiplex PCR, was used to amplify TCRbeta CDR3 regions from genomic DNA. From the authors' description of their analysis: Within the assay, amplification of reference gene primers was used to estimate how many nucleated cells each sample contained. Sequence reads were collapsed and filtered to measure the absolute abundance of every unique TCRbeta CDR3 rearrangement. Productive Simpson clonality was computed per sample as the square root of Simpson's diversity index over productive rearrangements. TCRdb retrieved this table from immuneACCESS and kept in-frame rearrangements only. Not all clones are present; in checked studies, unresolved V genes account for under half, and no reason is known for the remainder. V and J calls and clone size come straight from that table; D and trimming were deduced from the DNA. The sample profile shows under 250,000 clones; 84% of them were found once. The top ten hold more than 1.5% of the sample.

Reading the germline V gene (reference sequence) gives CDR1 MNHNY and CDR2 SVGAGI. The CDR3, from cysteine to phenylalanine, totals 14 residues. Only the CDR3 DNA is retained, 42 bases long and in frame from the first base. The V and J ends are trimmed by 6 bases and 13 bases, leaving 25 bases between them. The research as a whole found: How much clinical and demographic metadata was included differed by source and by participant, and the metadata was provided uncurated.

Another Seattle source contributed samples from volunteer blood donors who had recovered from COVID-19. Whole blood was collected in K2EDTA tubes by collaborating institutions according to the institutions' own protocols. Collaborator samples were shipped for TCRbeta analysis as frozen whole blood, isolated PBMCs, or DNA extracted from either sample type. The TCR sequence derives from a middle-aged woman who had recovered from COVID-19. Rearrangement joined TRBV6-6 to TRBJ2-7; matching of 5 bases hints at TRBD2 as the D gene. The sample was peripheral blood. CDR3 region: CASSHLNSGPDSYF. The base sequence is TGTGCCAGCAGCCACCTTAACTCAGGCCCGGACTCTTACTTC.